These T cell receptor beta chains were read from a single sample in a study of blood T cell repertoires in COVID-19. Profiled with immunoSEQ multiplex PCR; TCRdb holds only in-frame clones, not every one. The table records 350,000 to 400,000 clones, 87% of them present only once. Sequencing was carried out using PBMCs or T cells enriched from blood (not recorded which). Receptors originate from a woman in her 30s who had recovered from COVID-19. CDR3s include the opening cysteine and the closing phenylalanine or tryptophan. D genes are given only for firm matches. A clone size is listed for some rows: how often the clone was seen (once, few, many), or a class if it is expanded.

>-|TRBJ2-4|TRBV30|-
CAWSLAGLVLIQYF
TGTGCCTGGAGTCTCGCGGGCCTCGTTTTGATTCAGTACTTC
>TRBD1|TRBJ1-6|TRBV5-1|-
CASSTGTEYNSPLHF
TGCGCCAGCAGCACGGGGACAGAATATAATTCACCCCTCCACTTT
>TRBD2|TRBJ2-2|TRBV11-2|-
CASSYTSGSLTGELFF
TGTGCCAGCAGCTACACTAGCGGGAGTTTAACCGGGGAGCTGTTTTTT
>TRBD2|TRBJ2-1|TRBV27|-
CASNRRGGLAGRNEQFF
TGTGCCAGCAACCGACGGGGGGGACTAGCGGGAAGGAATGAGCAGTTCTTC
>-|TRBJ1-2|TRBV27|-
CASSNTGLPFFGYTF
TGTGCCAGCAGCAATACGGGACTCCCGTTTTTTGGCTACACCTTC
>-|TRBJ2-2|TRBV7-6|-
CASSLNGEYNTGELFF
TGTGCCAGCAGCTTAAACGGGGAGTATAACACCGGGGAGCTGTTTTTT
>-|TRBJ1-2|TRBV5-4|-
CASSLDSYYGYTF
TGTGCCAGCAGCTTGGACAGCTACTATGGCTACACCTTC
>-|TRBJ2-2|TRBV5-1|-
CASSLGAQSNTGELFF
TGCGCCAGCAGCTTGGGGGCTCAATCTAACACCGGGGAGCTGTTTTTT
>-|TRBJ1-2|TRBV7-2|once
CASSPGSSHGYTF
TGTGCCAGCAGCCCCGGGAGTTCTCATGGCTACACCTTC
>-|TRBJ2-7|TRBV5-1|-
CASSLVLFGVGVDEQYF
TGCGCCAGCAGCTTGGTCCTTTTCGGGGTAGGAGTGGACGAGCAGTACTTC
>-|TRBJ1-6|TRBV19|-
CASSPAGGSPLHF
TGTGCCAGTAGCCCCGCGGGGGGGTCACCCCTCCACTTT
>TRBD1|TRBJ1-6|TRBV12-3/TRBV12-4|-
CATTTGGGSPLHF
TGTGCCACGACGACAGGGGGAGGTTCACCCCTCCACTTT
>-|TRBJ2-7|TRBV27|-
CASSIGDEQYF
TGTGCCAGCAGTATCGGGGACGAGCAGTACTTC
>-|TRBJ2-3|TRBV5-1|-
CASSLGQSSTSTDTQYF
TGCGCCAGCAGCCTCGGACAGTCGTCCACTAGCACAGATACGCAGTATTTT
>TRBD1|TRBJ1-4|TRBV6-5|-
CAGQGVGTNEKLFF
TGTGCCGGACAGGGGGTCGGAACTAATGAAAAACTGTTTTTT
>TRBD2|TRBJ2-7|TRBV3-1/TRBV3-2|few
CASSQSMESGGSYEQYF
TGTGCCAGCAGCCAATCGATGGAGAGCGGGGGATCCTACGAGCAGTACTTC
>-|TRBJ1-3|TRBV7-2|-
CASSLATGGNTIYF
TGTGCCAGCAGCTTAGCAACAGGGGGAAACACCATATATTTT
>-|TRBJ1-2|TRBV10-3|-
CAISGGGAGYTF
TGTGCCATCAGTGGGGGGGGAGCTGGCTACACCTTC
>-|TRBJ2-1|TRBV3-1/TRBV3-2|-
CASSQGLRPGWFF
TGTGCCAGCAGCCAAGGACTACGACCTGGATGGTTCTTC
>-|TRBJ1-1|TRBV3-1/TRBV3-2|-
CASSQGSEAFF
TGTGCCAGCAGCCAGGGCAGTGAAGCTTTCTTT
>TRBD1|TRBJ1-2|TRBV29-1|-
CSVDTGQGNYGYTF
TGCAGCGTGGACACGGGACAGGGCAACTATGGCTACACCTTC
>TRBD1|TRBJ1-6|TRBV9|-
CASSSSADRGFNSPLHF
TGTGCCAGCAGCTCCTCCGCTGACAGGGGGTTTAATTCACCCCTCCACTTT
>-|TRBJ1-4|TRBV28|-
CAGQASTNEKLFF
TGTGCCGGCCAGGCTTCAACTAATGAAAAACTGTTTTTT
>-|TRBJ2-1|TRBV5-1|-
CASSLGSDYSYNEQFF
TGCGCCAGCAGCTTGGGGAGCGACTACTCCTACAATGAGCAGTTCTTC
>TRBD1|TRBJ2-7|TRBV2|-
CASRELVDRSSYEQYF
TGTGCCAGCAGGGAGCTAGTGGACAGGAGCTCCTACGAGCAGTACTTC
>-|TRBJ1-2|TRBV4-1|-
CASSQDQLANYGYTF
TGCGCCAGCAGCCAAGATCAGCTAGCTAACTATGGCTACACCTTC
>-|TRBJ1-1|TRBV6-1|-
CASSDNKNTEAFF
TGTGCCAGCAGTGATAATAAGAACACTGAAGCTTTCTTT
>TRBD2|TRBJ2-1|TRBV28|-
CASSSTSGAIYNEQFF
TGTGCCAGCAGTTCGACTAGCGGGGCAATCTACAATGAGCAGTTCTTC
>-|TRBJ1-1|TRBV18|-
CASSPGQPMFGAFF
TGTGCCAGCTCTCCCGGACAGCCCATGTTTGGGGCTTTCTTT
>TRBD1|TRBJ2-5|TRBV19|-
CASSIGDRGLGETQYF
TGTGCCAGTAGTATCGGGGACAGGGGTTTGGGGGAGACCCAGTACTTC
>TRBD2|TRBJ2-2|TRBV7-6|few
CASSPWTSGSGELFF
TGTGCCAGCAGCCCTTGGACTAGCGGGTCCGGGGAGCTGTTTTTT
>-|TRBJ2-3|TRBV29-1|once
CSARGWSDGTDTQYF
TGCAGCGCCCGAGGTTGGTCTGACGGGACAGATACGCAGTATTTT
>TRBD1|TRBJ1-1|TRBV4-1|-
CASSPLGQGKDTEAFF
TGCGCCAGCAGCCCCCTGGGACAGGGCAAGGACACTGAAGCTTTCTTT
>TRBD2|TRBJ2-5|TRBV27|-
CASSPRGSGTGETQYF
TGTGCCAGCAGTCCCCGAGGGAGCGGGACTGGGGAGACCCAGTACTTC
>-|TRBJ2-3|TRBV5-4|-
CASSLSIYPSTDTQYF
TGTGCCAGCAGCTTGAGCATCTACCCCAGCACAGATACGCAGTATTTT
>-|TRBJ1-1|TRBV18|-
CASSQEGSNTEAFF
TGTGCCAGCTCACAGGAGGGATCGAACACTGAAGCTTTCTTT
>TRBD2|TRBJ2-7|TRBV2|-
CASRALGSGRAYEQYF
TGTGCCAGCAGGGCCCTTGGTAGCGGGAGGGCGTACGAGCAGTACTTC
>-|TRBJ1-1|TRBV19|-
CASRWGGGNTEAFF
TGTGCCAGCCGATGGGGGGGCGGGAACACTGAAGCTTTCTTT
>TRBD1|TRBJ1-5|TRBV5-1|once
CASTGGGQPQHF
TGCGCCAGCACAGGGGGCGGACAGCCCCAGCATTTT
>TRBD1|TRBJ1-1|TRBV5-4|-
CASRSAGGEVTEAFF
TGTGCCAGCAGGTCAGCAGGGGGCGAGGTCACTGAAGCTTTCTTT
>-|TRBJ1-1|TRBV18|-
CASSPRGQQNTEAFF
TGTGCCAGCTCACCGCGAGGACAGCAGAACACTGAAGCTTTCTTT
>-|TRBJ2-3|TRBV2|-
CASREWGGPNRDTQYF
TGTGCCAGCAGGGAATGGGGGGGCCCGAACAGAGATACGCAGTATTTT
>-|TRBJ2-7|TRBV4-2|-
CASSQVGRGYEQYF
TGTGCCAGCAGCCAGGTCGGCAGGGGCTACGAGCAGTACTTC
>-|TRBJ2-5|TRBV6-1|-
CASTEGGKETQYF
TGTGCCAGCACTGAAGGCGGGAAAGAGACCCAGTACTTC
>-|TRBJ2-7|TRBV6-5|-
CASNRDRYEQYF
TGTGCCAGCAACAGGGATCGTTACGAGCAGTACTTC
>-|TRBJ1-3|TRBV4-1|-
CASSQDPRAYSGNTIYF
TGCGCCAGCAGCCAAGACCCGCGGGCCTATTCTGGAAACACCATATATTTT
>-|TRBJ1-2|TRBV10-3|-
CAIKPGHGYTF
TGTGCCATCAAGCCGGGTCACGGCTACACCTTC
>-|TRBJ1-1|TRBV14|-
CASSQEVTLNTEAFF
TGTGCCAGCAGCCAAGAAGTCACATTGAACACTGAAGCTTTCTTT
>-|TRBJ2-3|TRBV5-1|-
CASSSGGPTDTQYF
TGCGCCAGCAGCTCCGGAGGACCCACAGATACGCAGTATTTT
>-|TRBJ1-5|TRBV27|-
CASSLYQGSNQPQHF
TGTGCCAGCAGTTTATACCAGGGTAGCAATCAGCCCCAGCATTTT
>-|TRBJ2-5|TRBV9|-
CASSLRGLQETQYF
TGTGCCAGCAGCCTGCGGGGGCTTCAAGAGACCCAGTACTTC
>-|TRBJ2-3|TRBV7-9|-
CASISVTDTQYF
TGTGCCAGCATCTCTGTCACAGATACGCAGTATTTT
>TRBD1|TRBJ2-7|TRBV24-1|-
CATSGGQGSFYEQYF
TGTGCCACCAGTGGTGGACAGGGCTCCTTCTACGAGCAGTACTTC